The rows below give T cell receptor beta chains drawn from one sample of a study of shared clonotypes between healthy human individuals. Using immunoSEQ multiplex PCR, the repertoire was profiled, and TCRdb retains in-frame clones only, with some absent. The table includes around 2,000,000 clones, 95% detected once. Sequenced material: naive CD4+ T cells sorted from blood. The receptors here all came from a man aged 18-30 years in good health. The CDR3 runs from the conserved cysteine through the conserved F or W. A D gene is named only where the DNA matches it firmly. Clone size is not always given. Where it is, it says once, few, many or a class for expanded clones.

NA TRBJ2-5 NA TRBV19 TGTGCCAGTAGTGTGGCAGGGAGGGAGACCCAGTACTTC CASSVAGRETQYF
NA TRBJ2-7 NA TRBV5-4 TGTGCCAGCAGCTCCGGGACTTCTCCTATATCGCAGTACTTC CASSSGTSPISQYF
NA TRBJ1-2 NA TRBV6-5 TGTGCCAGCAGTTACCTGGACAGCCTCTTGACCTTC CASSYLDSLLTF
NA TRBJ1-1 NA TRBV18 TGTGCCAGCTCACCACCTTCACGGCAGAACACTGAAGCTTTCTTT CASSPPSRQNTEAFF
NA TRBJ2-7 TRBD1 TRBV28 TGTGCCAGCAGCGCTCCGGGACAGGGGTCCAACGAGCAGTACTTC CASSAPGQGSNEQYF
NA TRBJ2-5 TRBD2 TRBV5-6 TGTGCCAGCAGCCCAGGACTAGCGGGGGGACAAGAGACCCAGTACTTC CASSPGLAGGQETQYF
NA TRBJ1-6 TRBD1 TRBV9 TGTGCCAGCAGCAGAGACAGGGTAGGTTCACCCCTCCACTTT CASSRDRVGSPLHF
once TRBJ1-6 NA TRBV27 TGTGCCAGCAGTCGGGATTATAATTCACCCCTCCACTTT CASSRDYNSPLHF
NA TRBJ2-7 TRBD1 TRBV11-2 TGTGCCAGCAGCTTGGACTTCACGATCCGGGACAGGGCCTCCTACGAGCAGTACTTC CASSLDFTIRDRASYEQYF
NA TRBJ1-1 NA TRBV6-5 TGTGCCAGCAGTTACAATACGTGGAACACTGAAGCTTTCTTT CASSYNTWNTEAFF
NA TRBJ1-2 TRBD1 TRBV29-1 TGCAGCGTTGATCAAGGACAGGGGGGGAATGGCTACACCTTC CSVDQGQGGNGYTF
NA TRBJ1-2 TRBD1 TRBV18 TGTGCCAGCTCACCGGACAGGGGGGCCTATGGCTACACCTTC CASSPDRGAYGYTF
NA TRBJ1-1 NA TRBV18 TGTGCCAGCTCACGCAACACTGAAGCTTTCTTT CASSRNTEAFF
NA TRBJ1-4 NA TRBV7-2 TGTGCCAGCAGCTTTACGACGGAACTGTTTTTT CASSFTTELFF
NA TRBJ2-1 TRBD2 TRBV7-9 TGTGCCAGCCAGTCTAGCGGAAATGAGCAGTTCTTC CASQSSGNEQFF
NA TRBJ1-4 TRBD1 TRBV30 TGTGCCTGGAGGCCGGACAGGACTAATGAAAAACTGTTTTTT CAWRPDRTNEKLFF
NA TRBJ2-7 NA TRBV7-3 TGTGCCAGCAGCACACTACAGGGAACCTACGAGCAGTACTTC CASSTLQGTYEQYF
once TRBJ2-3 TRBD2 TRBV5-1 TGCGCCAGCAGCTCGGGACTAGCGGCGGGCACAGATACGCAGTATTTT CASSSGLAAGTDTQYF
NA TRBJ2-3 TRBD2 TRBV5-1 TGCGCCAGCAGCCTGGGACTAGCGGGAGGTGGAGGAGATACGCAGTATTTT CASSLGLAGGGGDTQYF
NA TRBJ2-1 TRBD2 TRBV5-1 TGCGCCAGCAGCTTGGCTAGCGGGAGGTTCACTGAGCAGTTCTTC CASSLASGRFTEQFF
NA TRBJ2-3 NA TRBV6-5 TGTGCCAGCAGTGCCTCTGATACGCAGTATTTT CASSASDTQYF
NA TRBJ2-7 NA TRBV6-5 TGTGCCAGCAGGAATAACTACGAGCAGTACTTC CASRNNYEQYF
NA TRBJ1-3 TRBD1 TRBV27 TGTGCCAGCAGTGCGGCGGGACAGTCTGGAAACACCATATATTTT CASSAAGQSGNTIYF
NA TRBJ2-5 NA TRBV9 TGTGCCAGCAGCGTAGATGGGCAGGGGGAGACCCAGTACTTC CASSVDGQGETQYF
NA TRBJ2-7 TRBD1 TRBV9 TGTGCCAGCAGCGCCCGGGACAGGGATTCCTACGAGCAGTACTTC CASSARDRDSYEQYF
NA TRBJ2-1 TRBD2 TRBV6-1 TGTGCCAGCAGTGACCCGGGACTAGCGGGAGTATACAATGAGCAGTTCTTC CASSDPGLAGVYNEQFF
NA TRBJ1-5 NA TRBV30 TGTGCCTGGAGCGCCGGGACACTAATTGGGGAAAATCAGCCCCAGCATTTT CAWSAGTLIGENQPQHF
NA TRBJ2-3 TRBD2 TRBV11-2 TGTGCCAGCAGCTTAGGTGCGGGAGAGATCACAGATACGCAGTATTTT CASSLGAGEITDTQYF
NA TRBJ2-1 NA TRBV6-5 TGTGCCAGCAGTTACAAGCGGGCTTACAATGAGCAGTTCTTC CASSYKRAYNEQFF
NA TRBJ2-3 NA TRBV5-1 TGCGCCAGCAGTCGCGGAAACACAGATACGCAGTATTTT CASSRGNTDTQYF
NA TRBJ1-6 TRBD1 TRBV25-1 TGTGCCAGCACGGGACAGTATAATTCACCCCTCCACTTT CASTGQYNSPLHF
NA TRBJ2-5 NA TRBV12-5 TGTGCTAGTGGCCCGAGGGAGACCCAGTACTTC CASGPRETQYF
NA TRBJ2-7 NA TRBV4-3 TGCGCCAGCAGCCAAGATCTTCTAGCGTCGAACTACGAGCAGTACTTC CASSQDLLASNYEQYF
NA TRBJ1-2 NA TRBV19 TGTGCCAGTAGTATACCGATTTACAGCTATGGCTACACCTTC CASSIPIYSYGYTF
NA TRBJ2-2 NA TRBV4-1 TGCGCCAGCAGCCCCCTCCCAGGGGCCACGAACACCGGGGAGCTGTTTTTT CASSPLPGATNTGELFF
NA TRBJ2-3 TRBD2 TRBV19 TGTGCCAGTAGTATAAAACTAGCGGGAGGGCCGGTGACAGATACGCAGTATTTT CASSIKLAGGPVTDTQYF
few TRBJ1-3 NA TRBV19 TGTGCCAGTAGTCCAGGAATCTCTGGAAACACCATATATTTT CASSPGISGNTIYF
NA TRBJ2-7 NA TRBV18 TGTGCCAGCTCGACGGTACAAACTACCTACGAGCAGTACTTC CASSTVQTTYEQYF
NA TRBJ1-4 TRBD1 TRBV30 TGTGCCTGGAGTGTCGGGACAGTGGATGAAAAACTGTTTTTT CAWSVGTVDEKLFF
NA TRBJ1-4 NA TRBV29-1 TGCAGCGTTCGAGAGGGCCCGGGTAATGAAAAACTGTTTTTT CSVREGPGNEKLFF
NA TRBJ1-5 NA TRBV19 TGTGCCAGTACTCCAAGCCGGATTGGGCAGCCCCAGCATTTT CASTPSRIGQPQHF
NA TRBJ2-7 TRBD2 TRBV7-9 TGTGCCAGCAGCTTAGGGAGCGGGAGTGAGCAGTACTTC CASSLGSGSEQYF
NA TRBJ1-2 NA TRBV7-9 TGTGCCAGCAGCTTTGCCCAGCTCAACTATGGCTACACCTTC CASSFAQLNYGYTF
NA TRBJ2-2 NA TRBV4-3 TGCGCCAGCAGCGAACAGGTGGAGCCCACCGGGGAGCTGTTTTTT CASSEQVEPTGELFF
NA TRBJ2-3 NA TRBV30 TGTGCCTGGGCCCAGGGGGGGGACGCAGATACGCAGTATTTT CAWAQGGDADTQYF
NA TRBJ1-1 NA TRBV7-8 TGTGCCAGCAGCTTACTCCTAGGGAACACTGAAGCTTTCTTT CASSLLLGNTEAFF
NA TRBJ2-1 NA TRBV6-5 TGTGCCAGCAGCCAGGACCCGTACAATGAGCAGTTCTTC CASSQDPYNEQFF
NA TRBJ2-3 TRBD2 TRBV4-1 TGCGCCAGCAGCCAAGGTGCGGGGGGCCGAGGGGATACGCAGTATTTT CASSQGAGGRGDTQYF
NA TRBJ1-3 TRBD1 TRBV28 TGTGCCAGCAGTTTTTTCGGACAGGGGGCCGGAAACACCATATATTTT CASSFFGQGAGNTIYF
NA TRBJ2-7 TRBD2 TRBV5-8 TGTGCCAGCAGCTTGCTTGCTAGCGGGGGGGCCGGCGAGCAGTACTTC CASSLLASGGAGEQYF